This T cell receptor beta chain was recorded in a study of OX40 agonist ivuxolimab in advanced cancers. This clone has a single count. Trimming removed 3 bases at V and 2 bases at J, with 4 bases between. CDR1 and CDR2 (germline): DFQATT, SNEGSKA (reference sequence). The CDR3 sequence is 11 residues long. Only in-frame clones appear in the TCRdb table, and some are missing; sequencing was by immunoSEQ multiplex PCR. The data contain roughly 56,000 clones, 82% of them singletons. This receptor was identified in an adult with an advanced solid tumor such as melanoma, head and neck, liver or kidney cancer. The rearrangement joins TRBV20-1 to TRBJ1-2; D is ambiguous. Sequencing was performed on CD4+ or CD8+ T cells sorted from blood, taken in a trial of the OX40 agonist ivuxolimab. The CDR3 region is CSARINYGYTF. The CDR3 coding sequence is TGCAGTGCTAGGATAAACTATGGCTACACCTTC.